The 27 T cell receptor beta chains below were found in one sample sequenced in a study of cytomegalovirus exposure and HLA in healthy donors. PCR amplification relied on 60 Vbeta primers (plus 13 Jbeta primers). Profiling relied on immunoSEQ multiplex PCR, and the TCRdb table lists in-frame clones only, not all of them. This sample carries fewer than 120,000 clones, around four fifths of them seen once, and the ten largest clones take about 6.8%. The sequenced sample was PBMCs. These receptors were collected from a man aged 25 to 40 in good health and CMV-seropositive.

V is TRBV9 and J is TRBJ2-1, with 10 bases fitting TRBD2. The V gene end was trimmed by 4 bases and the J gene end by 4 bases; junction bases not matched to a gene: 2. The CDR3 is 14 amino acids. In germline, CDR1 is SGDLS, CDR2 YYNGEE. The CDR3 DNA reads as TGTGCCAGCAGCCCACTAGCGGGGTACAATGAGCAGTTCTTC. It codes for CASSPLAGYNEQFF.

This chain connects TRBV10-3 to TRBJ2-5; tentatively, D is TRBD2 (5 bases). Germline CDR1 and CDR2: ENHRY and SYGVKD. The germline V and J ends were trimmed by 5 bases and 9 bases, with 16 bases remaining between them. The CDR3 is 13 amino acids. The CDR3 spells CAISPTQRDPQYF. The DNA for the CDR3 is TGTGCCATCAGTCCGACCCAGAGGGATCCCCAGTACTTC.

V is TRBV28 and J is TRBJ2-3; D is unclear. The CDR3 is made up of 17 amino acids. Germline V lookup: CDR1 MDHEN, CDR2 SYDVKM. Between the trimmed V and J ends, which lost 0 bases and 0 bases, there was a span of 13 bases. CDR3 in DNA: TGTGCCAGCAGTTTATGGGGCGTTGACGACAGCACAGATACGCAGTATTTT. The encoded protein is CASSLWGVDDSTDTQYF. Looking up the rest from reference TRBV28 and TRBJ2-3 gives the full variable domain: DVKVTQSSRYLVKRTGEKVFLECVQDMDHENMFWYRQDPGLGLRLIYFSYDVKMKEKGDIPEGYSVSREKKERFSLILESASTNQTSMYLCASSLWGVDDSTDTQYFGPGTRLTVL.

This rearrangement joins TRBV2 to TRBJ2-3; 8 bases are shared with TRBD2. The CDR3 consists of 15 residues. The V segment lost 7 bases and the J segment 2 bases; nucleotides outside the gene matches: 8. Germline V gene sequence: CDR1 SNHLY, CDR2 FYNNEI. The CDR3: CASNLGLAYTDTQYF. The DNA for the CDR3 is TGTGCCAGCAATCTCGGACTAGCCTACACAGATACGCAGTATTTT. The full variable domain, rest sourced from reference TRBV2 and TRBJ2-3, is EPEVTQTPSHQVTQMGQEVILRCVPISNHLYFYWYRQILGQKVEFLVSFYNNEISEKSEIFDDQFSVERPDGSNFTLKIRSTKLEDSAMYFCASNLGLAYTDTQYFGPGTRLTVL.

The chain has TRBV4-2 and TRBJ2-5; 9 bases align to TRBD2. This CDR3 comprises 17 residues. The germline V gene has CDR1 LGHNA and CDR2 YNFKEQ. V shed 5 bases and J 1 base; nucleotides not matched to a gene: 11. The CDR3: CASSSTASGDTQETQYF. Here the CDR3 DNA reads TGTGCCAGCAGCTCGACGGCTAGCGGGGACACCCAAGAGACCCAGTACTTC.

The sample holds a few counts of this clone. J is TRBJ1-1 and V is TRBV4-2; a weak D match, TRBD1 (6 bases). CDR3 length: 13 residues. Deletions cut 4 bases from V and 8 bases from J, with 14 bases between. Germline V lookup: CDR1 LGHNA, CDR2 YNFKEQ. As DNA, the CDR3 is TGTGCCAGCAGCCCTAACTTCAGGGGAGAAGCTTTCTTT. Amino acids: CASSPNFRGEAFF.

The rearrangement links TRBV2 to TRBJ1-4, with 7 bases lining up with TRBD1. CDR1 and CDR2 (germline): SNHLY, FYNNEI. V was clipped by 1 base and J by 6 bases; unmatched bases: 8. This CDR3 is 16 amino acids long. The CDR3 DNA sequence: TGTGCCAGCAGTGAAGGTTTTAAGGGGGCGTATGAAAAACTGTTTTTT. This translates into CASSEGFKGAYEKLFF.

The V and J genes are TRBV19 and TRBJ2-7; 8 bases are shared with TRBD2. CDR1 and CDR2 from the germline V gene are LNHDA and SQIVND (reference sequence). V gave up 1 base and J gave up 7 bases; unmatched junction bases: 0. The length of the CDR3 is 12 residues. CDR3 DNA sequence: TGTGCCAGTAGTATAGGACTAGCGGAGCAGTACTTC. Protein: CASSIGLAEQYF.

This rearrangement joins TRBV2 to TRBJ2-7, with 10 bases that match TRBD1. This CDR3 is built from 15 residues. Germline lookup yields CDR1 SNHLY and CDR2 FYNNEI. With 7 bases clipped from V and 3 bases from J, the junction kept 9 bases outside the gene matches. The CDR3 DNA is TGTGCCAGCATGCTTCGGACAGGGGGGGACTACGAGCAGTACTTC. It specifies CASMLRTGGDYEQYF.

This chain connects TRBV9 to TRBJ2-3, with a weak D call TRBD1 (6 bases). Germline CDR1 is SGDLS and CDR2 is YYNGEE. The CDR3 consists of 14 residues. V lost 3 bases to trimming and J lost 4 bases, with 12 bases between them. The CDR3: CASSAWDTSDTQYF. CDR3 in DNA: TGTGCCAGCAGCGCTTGGGACACCTCAGATACGCAGTATTTT.

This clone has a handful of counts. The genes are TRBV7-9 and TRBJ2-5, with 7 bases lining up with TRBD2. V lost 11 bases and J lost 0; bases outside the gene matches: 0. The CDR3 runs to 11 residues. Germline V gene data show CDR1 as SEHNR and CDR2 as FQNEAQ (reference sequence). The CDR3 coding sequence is TGTGCCGCGGGGGACCAAGAGACCCAGTACTTC. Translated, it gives CAAGDQETQYF.

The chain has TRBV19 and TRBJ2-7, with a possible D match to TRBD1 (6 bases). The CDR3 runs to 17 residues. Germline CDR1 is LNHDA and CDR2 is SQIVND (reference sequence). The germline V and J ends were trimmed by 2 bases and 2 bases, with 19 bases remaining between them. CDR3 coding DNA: TGTGCCAGTAGTATATATTGGACAGCGGACGGTACCTACGAGCAGTACTTC. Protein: CASSIYWTADGTYEQYF.

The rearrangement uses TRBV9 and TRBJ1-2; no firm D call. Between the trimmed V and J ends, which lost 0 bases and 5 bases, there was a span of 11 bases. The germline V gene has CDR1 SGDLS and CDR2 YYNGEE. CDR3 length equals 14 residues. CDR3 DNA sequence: TGTGCCAGCAGCGTAGGAGGGTTTCAATATGGCTACACCTTC. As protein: CASSVGGFQYGYTF.

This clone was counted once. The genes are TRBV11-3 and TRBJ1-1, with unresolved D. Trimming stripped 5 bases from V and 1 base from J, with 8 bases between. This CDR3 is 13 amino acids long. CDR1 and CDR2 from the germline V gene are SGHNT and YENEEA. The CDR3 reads CASSVQPNTEAFF. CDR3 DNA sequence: TGTGCCAGCAGCGTACAGCCGAACACTGAAGCTTTCTTT.

Here the CDR3 reads CASSLRGGWDNEQFF. The CDR3 DNA reads as TGTGCCAGCAGCTTACGGGGGGGGTGGGACAATGAGCAGTTCTTC. The J gene is TRBJ2-1, the V gene TRBV7-3, with TRBD2 identical over 8 bases. Losses at the gene ends were 2 bases for V and 5 bases for J; bases not matched to a gene: 5. The CDR3 sequence is 15 residues long. The germline V gene encodes CDR1 SGHTA and CDR2 FQGTGA. The whole variable domain, filled in from reference TRBV7-3 and TRBJ2-1, reads GAGVSQTPSNKVTEKGKYVELRCDPISGHTALYWYRQSLGQGPEFLIYFQGTGAADDSGLPNDRFFAVRPEGSVSTLKIQRTERGDSAVYLCASSLRGGWDNEQFFGPGTRLTVL.

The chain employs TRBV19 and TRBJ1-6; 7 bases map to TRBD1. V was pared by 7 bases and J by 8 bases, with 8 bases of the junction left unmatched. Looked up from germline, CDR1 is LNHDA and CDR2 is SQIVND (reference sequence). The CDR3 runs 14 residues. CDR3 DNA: TGTGCCAGTAACCTCCAGGGGGGCCATTCACCCCTCCACTTT. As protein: CASNLQGGHSPLHF.

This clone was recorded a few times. The CDR3 reads CAWAGSGGPATIEQFF. CDR3 nucleotides: TGTGCCTGGGCCGGTAGCGGGGGGCCTGCAACCATTGAGCAGTTCTTC. The J gene is TRBJ2-1, the V gene TRBV30, with TRBD2 matching over 10 bases. Germline trimming cut 5 bases from V and 9 bases from J; bases unmatched to any gene: 16. The length of the CDR3 is 16 residues. Germline V gene data show CDR1 as GTSNPN and CDR2 as SVGIG (reference sequence).

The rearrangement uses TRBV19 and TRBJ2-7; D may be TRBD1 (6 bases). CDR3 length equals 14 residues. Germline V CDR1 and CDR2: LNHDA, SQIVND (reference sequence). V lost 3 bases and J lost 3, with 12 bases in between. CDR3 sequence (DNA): TGTGCCAGTAGTATGAGGGACACGGGCTACGAGCAGTACTTC. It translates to CASSMRDTGYEQYF.

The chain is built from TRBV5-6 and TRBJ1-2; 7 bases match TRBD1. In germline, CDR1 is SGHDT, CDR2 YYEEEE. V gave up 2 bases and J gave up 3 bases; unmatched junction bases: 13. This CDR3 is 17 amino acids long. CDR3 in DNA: TGTGCCAGCAGCTTATACAAAAACAGGGGCCGGGACTATGGCTACACCTTC. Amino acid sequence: CASSLYKNRGRDYGYTF.

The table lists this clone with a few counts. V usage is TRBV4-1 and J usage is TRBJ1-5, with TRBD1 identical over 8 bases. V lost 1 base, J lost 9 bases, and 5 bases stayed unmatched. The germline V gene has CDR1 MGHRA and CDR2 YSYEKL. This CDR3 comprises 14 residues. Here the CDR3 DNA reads TGCGCCAGCAGCCAAGCCGACAGGGGAAGGCCCCAGCATTTT. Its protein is CASSQADRGRPQHF.

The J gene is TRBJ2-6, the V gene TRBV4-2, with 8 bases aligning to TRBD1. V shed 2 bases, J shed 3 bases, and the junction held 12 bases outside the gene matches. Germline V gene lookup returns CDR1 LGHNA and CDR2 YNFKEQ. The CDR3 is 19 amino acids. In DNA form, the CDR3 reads TGTGCCAGCAGCCAATACTCAGGGGGCGTCGGCAGTGGGGCCAACGTCCTGACTTTC. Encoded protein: CASSQYSGGVGSGANVLTF.

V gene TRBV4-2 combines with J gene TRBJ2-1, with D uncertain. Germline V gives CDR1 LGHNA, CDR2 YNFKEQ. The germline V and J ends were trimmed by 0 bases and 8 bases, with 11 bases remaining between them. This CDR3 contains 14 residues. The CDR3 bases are TGTGCCAGCAGCCAAGATGACGGGTTGGATGAGCAGTTCTTC. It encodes CASSQDDGLDEQFF.

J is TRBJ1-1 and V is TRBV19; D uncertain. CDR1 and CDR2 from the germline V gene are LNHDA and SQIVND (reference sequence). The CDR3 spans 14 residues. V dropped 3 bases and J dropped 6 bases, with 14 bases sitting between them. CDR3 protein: CASSITEPGSEAFF. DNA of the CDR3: TGTGCCAGTAGTATCACGGAGCCCGGCTCTGAAGCTTTCTTT.

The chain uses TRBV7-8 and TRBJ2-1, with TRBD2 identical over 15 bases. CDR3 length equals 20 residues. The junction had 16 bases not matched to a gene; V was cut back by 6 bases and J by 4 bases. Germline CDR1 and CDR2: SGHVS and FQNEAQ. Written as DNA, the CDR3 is TGTGCCAGCAGGGCACCGCCGGGCGGGACTAGCGGGGGGTTTTACAATGAGCAGTTCTTC. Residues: CASRAPPGGTSGGFYNEQFF.

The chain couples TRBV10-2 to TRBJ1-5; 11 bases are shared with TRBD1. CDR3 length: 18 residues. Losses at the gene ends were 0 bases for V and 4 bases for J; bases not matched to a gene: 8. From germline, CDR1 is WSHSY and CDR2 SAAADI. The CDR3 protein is CASSESGQGVRGNQPQHF. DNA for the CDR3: TGCGCCAGCAGTGAGTCGGGACAGGGGGTAAGGGGGAATCAGCCCCAGCATTTT.

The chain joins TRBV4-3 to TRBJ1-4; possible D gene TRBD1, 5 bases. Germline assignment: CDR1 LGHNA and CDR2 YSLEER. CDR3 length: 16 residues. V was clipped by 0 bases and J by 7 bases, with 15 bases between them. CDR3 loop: CASSQDLVGDGEKLFF. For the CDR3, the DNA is TGCGCCAGCAGCCAAGATCTCGTAGGGGATGGTGAAAAACTGTTTTTT.

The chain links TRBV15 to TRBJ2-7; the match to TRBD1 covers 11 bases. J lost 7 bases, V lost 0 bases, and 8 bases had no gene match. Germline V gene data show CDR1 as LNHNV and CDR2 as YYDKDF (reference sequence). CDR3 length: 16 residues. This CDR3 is CATSREHPGTGGEQYF. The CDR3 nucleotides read TGTGCCACCAGCAGAGAACACCCAGGGACAGGGGGAGAGCAGTACTTC.